The clone carrying this T cell receptor beta chain was recorded once. Antigen: not known. Template switching, a step in the protocol, added a universal primer site, and cDNA carried unique molecular identifiers. TCRdb analysed the 5' RACE reads with MiXCR anew, one entry per CDR3 protein. The data hold 510,000 or so distinct CDR3 sequences, with 15% observed a single time. These data come from a study of identical twins. Whole-study results and caveats: Models came in too low on out-of-frame TCR alpha sharing in monozygotic twins. A partial confounding effect on zero-insertion analyses could come from invariant MAIT and iNKT cells.

CDR1 and CDR2 from the germline V gene are SGHDN and FVKESK. The CDR3 loop spans 16 amino acids. V was trimmed by 1 base and J by 6 bases, leaving 16 bases between them. The same sample was also studied in work on yellow fever vaccine responses in identical twins. That paper adds: Vaccine T cell responses of twins reportedly seemed partly convergent and partly personalized.

The gene calls are TRBV14 and TRBJ2-1, with D possibly TRBD1 on 5 matching bases. The receptor comes from a woman between 18 and 30 years old in good health. Sample: CD4+ T cells sorted from blood. The CDR3 region has the DNA TGTGCCAGCAGCCAAGTAGGACACATGGGGATCAATGAGCAGTTCTTC. Translation gives CASSQVGHMGINEQFF. The full variable domain, in which reference TRBV14 and TRBJ2-1 provide the parts outside the CDR3, is EAGVTQFPSHSVIEKGQTVTLRCDPISGHDNLYWYRRVMGKEIKFLLHFVKESKQDESGMPNNRFLAERTGGTYSTLKVQPAELEDSGVYFCASSQVGHMGINEQFFGPGTRLTVL.